The 17 T cell receptor beta chains given below trace back to one sample, sequenced in a study of cytomegalovirus exposure and HLA in healthy donors. The PCR contained 60 Vbeta and 13 Jbeta primers. Measured with immunoSEQ multiplex PCR; TCRdb has only the in-frame clones, and not every one. In the table there are some 90,000 clones, about 80% of which are singletons. Sequenced sample: PBMCs. The origin of the receptors is a woman aged 50 to 60 in good health and CMV-seropositive.

The chain combines TRBV6-5 with TRBJ1-1, with TRBD1 as a possible D gene (5 bases). The CDR3 is made up of 13 amino acids. The V end lost 7 bases, the J end lost 1 base, and 10 bases lay between the germline ends. Germline CDR1 is MNHEY and CDR2 is SVGAGI. CDR3 sequence (DNA): TGTGCCAGCAAAGACAGAGAGAACACTGAAGCTTTCTTT. Amino acid sequence: CASKDRENTEAFF.

V usage is TRBV18 and J usage is TRBJ1-1; D perhaps matches TRBD1 (5 bases). The CDR3 is 14 residues long. Looked up from germline, CDR1 is KGHSH and CDR2 is LQKENI. The V gene lost 6 bases and the J gene lost 4 bases, with 15 bases spanning the gap. The CDR3 reads CASSMLGLGTEAFF. The CDR3 DNA reads as TGTGCCAGCTCTATGTTGGGGCTGGGCACTGAAGCTTTCTTT.

The gene calls are TRBV6-5 and TRBJ1-6; 8 bases align to TRBD1. The CDR3 runs to 12 residues. After removal of 6 bases from V and 10 bases from J, the junction contained 2 bases not matched to a gene. CDR1 is MNHEY and CDR2 is SVGAGI in the germline V gene. As DNA, the CDR3 is TGTGCCAGCAGCGGACAGGGATCACCCCTCCACTTT. Translated, it gives CASSGQGSPLHF.

J is TRBJ2-7 and V is TRBV6-6, with D perhaps matching TRBD1 (5 bases). Germline-derived CDR1 and CDR2 are MNHNY and SVGAGI (reference sequence). Trimming took 0 bases from V and 6 from J, leaving 15 bases between them. The CDR3 extends over 15 amino acids. The CDR3 here is CASSYSVGQGREQYF. The CDR3, as DNA: TGTGCCAGCAGTTACTCCGTGGGGCAGGGCCGCGAGCAGTACTTC.

The gene calls are TRBV5-6 and TRBJ1-3; 9 nucleotides align to TRBD1. Germline loops: CDR1 SGHDT, CDR2 YYEEEE. The length of the CDR3 is 14 residues. V shed 4 bases, J shed 3 bases, and the junction held 2 bases outside the gene matches. The CDR3 nucleotides read TGTGCCAGCAGCCGGACAGGGGATGGAAACACCATATATTTT. It specifies CASSRTGDGNTIYF.

The chain joins TRBV9 to TRBJ1-1, with 10 nucleotides matching TRBD1. CDR1 SGDLS and CDR2 YYNGEE come from the germline V gene. Trimming removed 6 bases from V and 5 bases from J; junction bases left unmatched: 4. CDR3 length equals 13 residues. The CDR3 region has the DNA TGTGCCAGCAAGGGACAGGGGAAGACTGAAGCTTTCTTT. Amino acids: CASKGQGKTEAFF.

This clone was found once. Given the absence of the conserved phenylalanine or tryptophan at the CDR3 end, a read error is likely. The CDR3 protein is CASNGGPYGYTL. In nucleotides, the CDR3 is TGTGCCAGTAACGGGGGGCCCTATGGCTACACCCTC. The J gene is TRBJ1-2, the V gene TRBV19, with a tentative D call TRBD1 (6 bases). CDR1 is LNHDA, CDR2 SQIVND, per germline (reference sequence). V was cut by 7 bases and J by 4 bases, with 10 bases left in between. This CDR3 contains 12 residues.

CDR3 sequence: CASSLAAGGRNEQFF. CDR3 in DNA: TGTGCCAGCAGCTTGGCCGCGGGAGGGCGGAATGAGCAGTTCTTC. V gene TRBV7-2 combines with J gene TRBJ2-1; 9 bases are shared with TRBD2. The CDR3 totals 15 residues. Germline trimming cut 3 bases from V and 7 bases from J; bases unmatched to any gene: 7. Looked up from germline, CDR1 is SGHTA and CDR2 is FQGNSA.

CDR3 region: CASSAGRGGGELFF. The CDR3 DNA is TGTGCCAGTAGTGCCGGACGGGGAGGCGGGGAGCTGTTTTTT. This chain links TRBV19 with TRBJ2-2; weak D call: TRBD2 (6 bases). Germline V gives CDR1 LNHDA, CDR2 SQIVND (reference sequence). This CDR3 is built from 14 residues. The V and J ends lost 5 bases and 7 bases respectively, with 14 bases between them.

The chain combines TRBV2 with TRBJ2-1; TRBD2 matches 12 bases. With 7 bases clipped from V and 1 base from J, the junction kept 5 bases outside the gene matches. There are 16 residues in the CDR3. Germline CDR1 is SNHLY and CDR2 is FYNNEI. Here the CDR3 reads CASITSGGLSYNEQFF. The CDR3 DNA sequence: TGTGCCAGCATAACTAGCGGGGGGCTTTCCTACAATGAGCAGTTCTTC.

The chain combines TRBV10-3 with TRBJ2-3, with a possible D match to TRBD2 (7 bases). CDR1 is ENHRY, CDR2 SYGVKD, per germline. CDR3 length: 14 residues. Trimming stripped 3 bases from V and 1 base from J, with 8 bases between. The CDR3 sequence is CAISEGGGTDTQYF. Here the CDR3 DNA reads TGTGCCATCAGTGAAGGGGGGGGCACAGATACGCAGTATTTT.

Here the CDR3 DNA reads TGCGCCAGCAGCTTCCAGGGTCGGACTGAAGCTTTCTTT. Translated, it gives CASSFQGRTEAFF. The chain recombines TRBV5-1 with TRBJ1-1, with D possibly TRBD1 on 5 matching bases. Germline CDR1 reads SGHRS; CDR2 reads YFSETQ. The CDR3 contains 13 residues. V was clipped by 2 bases and J by 5 bases, with 10 bases between them.

This clone was counted once. This sequence joins TRBV6-1 and TRBJ1-6; D unclear. V was pared by 4 bases and J by 0 bases, with 4 bases between. The CDR3 covers 14 residues. Germline V gives CDR1 MNHNS, CDR2 SASEGT. As DNA, the CDR3 is TGTGCCAGCAGTGGTCGCTCCTATAATTCACCCCTCCACTTT. It is translated as CASSGRSYNSPLHF.

The chain has TRBV7-8 and TRBJ1-6; D is uncertain. The CDR3 totals 15 residues. Trimming took 1 base from V and 11 from J, leaving 15 bases between them. The germline CDR1 and CDR2 sequences are SGHVS and FQNEAQ. This CDR3 is CASSLGVDLGTPLHF. The CDR3 bases are TGTGCCAGCAGCTTAGGGGTTGACCTAGGAACACCCCTCCACTTT. Based on the CDR3 plus reference TRBV7-8 and TRBJ1-6, the full variable domain is GAGVSQSPRYKVAKRGQDVALRCDPISGHVSLFWYQQALGQGPEFLTYFQNEAQLDKSGLPSDRFFAERPEGSVSTLKIQRTQQEDSAVYLCASSLGVDLGTPLHFGNGTRLTVT.

The chain recombines TRBV5-1 with TRBJ1-2; 10 positions match TRBD1. Unmatched junction bases numbered 7, after V lost 0 bases and J lost 5 bases. The CDR3 consists of 16 residues. Germline V gene data show CDR1 as SGHRS and CDR2 as YFSETQ. CDR3 region: CASSLERTGGRYGYTF. In DNA, the CDR3 is TGCGCCAGCAGCTTGGAAAGGACAGGGGGAAGGTATGGCTACACCTTC.

This chain joins TRBV2 and TRBJ1-5, with 7 bases identical to TRBD1. The CDR3 totals 14 residues. The J segment lost 10 bases and the V segment lost 5 bases, leaving 11 bases of the junction unmatched. Germline V CDR1 and CDR2: SNHLY, FYNNEI. The CDR3 coding sequence is TGTGCCAGCAGTCGAGACAGGGTGGAGGGTCCCCAGCATTTT. Protein product: CASSRDRVEGPQHF.

This chain uses TRBV19 with TRBJ1-2; 8 bases align to TRBD1. The CDR3 loop spans 12 amino acids. Germline CDR1 is LNHDA and CDR2 is SQIVND (reference sequence). CDR3 nucleotides: TGTGCGCAACACAGGGGGAGGTATGGCTACACCTTC. As protein: CAQHRGRYGYTF.